Presented here are 16 T cell receptor beta chains from one specimen sequenced in a study of human T cells and chemical hapten exposure. MiXCR, run by TCRdb on the RACE reads, gives a single entry per CDR3 protein. This sample yields some 300,000 distinct CDR3 sequences, of which about 5.4% are seen a single time; around 8% belongs to the top ten. As for time point: pre-sensitization, week 0. As to treatment: therapeutic diphenylcyclopropenone sensitization with weekly scalp DPC. The material sequenced was whole blood, taken in connection with sensitization to the hapten diphenylcyclopropenone (DPC). These receptors were collected from a young woman with alopecia areata. Some clones in this sample may be carry-over from other donors' samples.

This clonotype showed up many times. The J gene is TRBJ2-7, the V gene TRBV5-4; 7 bases are shared with TRBD2. CDR3 length: 14 residues. Per germline, CDR1 SGHNT and CDR2 YYREEE (reference sequence). Trimming removed 4 bases from V and 1 base from J; junction bases left unmatched: 5. CDR3 region: CASSPGLGSYEQYF. The CDR3 region has the DNA TGTGCCAGCAGCCCAGGACTAGGTTCCTACGAGCAGTACTTC.

The V gene is TRBV7-3, the J gene TRBJ2-2; D is perhaps TRBD1 (5 bases). Trimming pared 4 bases from V and 6 bases from J, leaving 21 bases between. CDR1 is SGHTA and CDR2 is FQGTGA in the germline V gene. This CDR3 comprises 17 residues. The CDR3 region is CASSSRRFTGPAGELFF. CDR3 DNA sequence: TGTGCCAGCAGCTCCCGCCGCTTCACAGGTCCCGCCGGGGAGCTGTTTTTT.

CDR3 residues: CSASGDLYNSPLHF. The CDR3 bases are TGCAGTGCTAGCGGGGACCTCTATAATTCACCCCTCCACTTT. V gene TRBV20-1 combines with J gene TRBJ1-6; D may be TRBD1 (5 bases). CDR3 size: 14 residues. Looked up from germline, CDR1 is DFQATT and CDR2 is SNEGSKA (reference sequence). The V end was cut by 3 bases, the J end by 3 bases, with 9 bases between.

This clonotype was counted ten times or more. The chain couples TRBV29-1 to TRBJ1-2, with D uncertain. The CDR3 is 12 amino acids. Trimming removed 6 bases from V and 0 bases from J, with 8 bases in between. Germline CDR1 SQVTM, CDR2 ANQGSEA. As DNA, the CDR3 is TGCAGCGTGAGAAAATCTAACTATGGCTACACCTTC. Its translation is CSVRKSNYGYTF.

The chain has TRBV5-1 and TRBJ1-2, with a possible D match to TRBD1 (5 bases). The CDR3 totals 17 residues. V shed 2 bases and J shed 0 bases, with 17 bases lying between them. Germline V CDR1 and CDR2: SGHRS, YFSETQ. The CDR3 sequence: CASSLVLTTDSNYGYTF. The CDR3 nucleotides read TGCGCCAGCAGCTTAGTCCTAACGACAGACTCTAACTATGGCTACACCTTC.

The sample holds a few counts of this clonotype. The rearrangement joins TRBV2 to TRBJ1-1; a weak D match, TRBD1 (5 bases). This CDR3 contains 15 residues. Germline V gives CDR1 SNHLY, CDR2 FYNNEI. V dropped 8 bases and J dropped 3 bases, with 19 bases sitting between them. The chain's CDR3 is CASAHRFPLHTEAFF. The DNA of the CDR3 is TGTGCCAGCGCCCACAGGTTCCCCCTGCACACTGAAGCTTTCTTT.

In this sample, this clonotype turned up many times. This chain links TRBV20-1 with TRBJ1-2, with 9 bases identical to TRBD1. From germline, CDR1 is DFQATT and CDR2 SNEGSKA (reference sequence). This CDR3 has 11 amino acids. CDR3 DNA: TGCAGCCGGGACAGGGAGGATGGCTACACCTTC. Translated: CSRDREDGYTF.

This chain uses TRBV7-2 with TRBJ1-2; perhaps TRBD1 as D (5 bases). Germline V gene data show CDR1 as SGHTA and CDR2 as FQGNSA. Trimming left V 7 bases short and J 0 bases short, with 12 bases between. CDR3 length: 14 residues. In DNA form, the CDR3 reads TGTGCCAGCACCCCACCGACAGCTAACTATGGCTACACCTTC. It translates to CASTPPTANYGYTF.

This chain joins TRBV15 and TRBJ1-5; no reliable D call. There are 15 residues in the CDR3. Trimming shortened V by 3 bases and J by 0 bases, and 9 bases separated the two germline ends. CDR1 is LNHNV, CDR2 YYDKDF, per germline (reference sequence). CDR3 residues: CATSRGLPSNQPQHF. The CDR3 region has the DNA TGTGCCACCAGCAGGGGCTTACCTAGCAATCAGCCCCAGCATTTT.

This clonotype was picked up many times. V is TRBV28 and J is TRBJ2-3; 8 bases agree with TRBD2. Trimming removed 10 bases from V and 1 base from J; junction bases left unmatched: 4. CDR3 length: 13 residues. The germline V gene has CDR1 MDHEN and CDR2 SYDVKM. The CDR3 loop is CATKTSGTDTQYF. In DNA, the CDR3 is TGTGCCACCAAGACTAGCGGCACAGATACGCAGTATTTT. The full variable domain, completed using reference TRBV28 and TRBJ2-3, is DVKVTQSSRYLVKRTGEKVFLECVQDMDHENMFWYRQDPGLGLRLIYFSYDVKMKEKGDIPEGYSVSREKKERFSLILESASTNQTSMYLCATKTSGTDTQYFGPGTRLTVL.

This clonotype was observed many times. The gene calls are TRBV12-3 or TRBV12-4 and TRBJ2-7; D is unclear. The CDR3 runs to 12 residues. The V gene lost 5 bases and the J gene lost 3 bases, with 8 bases spanning the gap. The CDR3 sequence is CASSTAVYEQYF. The CDR3 DNA sequence: TGTGCCAGCAGTACGGCAGTCTACGAGCAGTACTTC.

This clonotype was detected a few times. The chain links TRBV5-1 to TRBJ2-1; 7 bases map to TRBD1. Trimming cost V 1 base and J 6 bases; bases outside gene matches: 10. Germline V lookup: CDR1 SGHRS, CDR2 YFSETQ. The CDR3 loop spans 16 amino acids. This CDR3 is CASSLISRAGGNEQFF. The CDR3 DNA reads as TGCGCCAGCAGCTTGATTAGCAGGGCAGGGGGCAATGAGCAGTTCTTC.

Many counts were recorded for this clonotype. The rearrangement links TRBV6-2 or TRBV6-3 to TRBJ2-2; D may correspond to TRBD1 or TRBD2 (5 bases each). Germline CDR1 is MNHEY and CDR2 is SVGEGT. The CDR3 is 16 residues long. V dropped 0 bases and J dropped 1 base, with 9 bases sitting between them. The CDR3 spells CASSYSGRMNTGELFF. CDR3 DNA: TGTGCCAGCAGTTACTCGGGACGGATGAACACCGGGGAGCTGTTTTTT.

This clonotype was seen many times. The rearrangement uses TRBV5-1 and TRBJ1-4, with TRBD1 as a possible D gene (6 bases). This CDR3 contains 15 residues. Germline V gene sequence: CDR1 SGHRS, CDR2 YFSETQ. V gave up 5 bases and J gave up 5 bases, with 16 bases separating them. CDR3 nucleotides: TGCGCCAGCAGTTCTACAGGGACTATGAATGAAAAACTGTTTTTT. Its translation: CASSSTGTMNEKLFF. The whole variable domain, filled in from reference TRBV5-1 and TRBJ1-4, reads KAGVTQTPRYLIKTRGQQVTLSCSPISGHRSVSWYQQTPGQGLQFLFEYFSETQRNKGNFPGRFSGRQFSNSRSEMNVSTLELGDSALYLCASSSTGTMNEKLFFGSGTQLSVL.

This clonotype was counted between two and nine times. The chain couples TRBV4-1 to TRBJ1-2; D is ambiguous. CDR1 MGHRA and CDR2 YSYEKL come from the germline V gene. The CDR3 is 12 residues long. V was shortened by 1 base and J by 8 bases, with 8 bases between the two germline ends. The CDR3 here is CASSQGSRGYTF. The CDR3 nucleotides are TGCGCCAGCAGCCAAGGCTCACGAGGCTACACCTTC.

This chain connects TRBV7-2 to TRBJ1-2; 7 positions agree with TRBD1. The junction had 5 bases not matched to a gene; V was cut back by 5 bases and J by 2 bases. Looked up from germline, CDR1 is SGHTA and CDR2 is FQGNSA. This CDR3 is 14 amino acids long. The CDR3 protein is CASSITTGNYGYTF. The CDR3 region has the DNA TGTGCCAGCAGCATAACGACAGGGAACTATGGCTACACCTTC.